These T cell receptor beta chains were read from a single sample in a study of blood T cells in healthy people across ages. Via MiXCR, TCRdb re-called the 5' RACE reads, giving one row per CDR3 protein. The table has hundreds of thousands of distinct CDR3 sequences, nearly 60% seen once. The sample consisted of blood. The receptor set was obtained from a man aged 30 to 39 in good health. Both conserved end residues are part of each CDR3. Fields, in order: CDR3 protein, V gene.

CDR3aa: CASRMGTSGSEDTQYF
v_gene: TRBV7-2

CDR3aa: CAARTGSTDTQYF
v_gene: TRBV27

CDR3aa: CASSPPPGHNYEQYF
v_gene: TRBV12-3/TRBV12-4

CDR3aa: CASRNSGRGELFF
v_gene: TRBV6-1

CDR3aa: CASSLTGQGEYF
v_gene: TRBV5-1

CDR3aa: CATFDRHSYNEQFF
v_gene: TRBV24-1

CDR3aa: CASSLAGYSYSGANVLTF
v_gene: TRBV4-1

CDR3aa: CASSARPGFAQETQYF
v_gene: TRBV7-2

CDR3aa: CNVLYRSRPTDTQYF
v_gene: TRBV29-1

CDR3aa: CSASPQDTQYF
v_gene: TRBV20-1

CDR3aa: CATRRTLLDTQYF
v_gene: TRBV15

CDR3aa: CASSPPLLQETQYF
v_gene: TRBV7-8

CDR3aa: CASSIIFGQGAAEQYF
v_gene: TRBV7-2

CDR3aa: CASSQECNGQGVNGFYEQYF
v_gene: TRBV14

CDR3aa: CASSYPTEGETQYF
v_gene: TRBV6-2/TRBV6-3

CDR3aa: CASSQDIDNTQYF
v_gene: TRBV4-2

CDR3aa: CSVGDSTEAFF
v_gene: TRBV29-1

CDR3aa: CSARDMVGGSSYEQYF
v_gene: TRBV20-1

CDR3aa: CATSDPKGLRAGYTF
v_gene: TRBV24-1

CDR3aa: CSVDRYQETQYF
v_gene: TRBV29-1

CDR3aa: CATSRDGGGQETQYF
v_gene: TRBV15

CDR3aa: CSARDPTGNYEQYF
v_gene: TRBV20-1